This TCR beta chain was identified during a study of T-cell reconstitution after alpha-beta-depleted transplantation in children. Findings and limits, study-wide: Elevated TCRbeta diversity at day 60 was traced, in some patients, to surviving recipient T cells and thymic progenitors. Several hundred expanded graft clones reportedly supplied alpha-beta T cells about two months after transplant. Hyperexpanded clones declined; after one year, newly produced T cells mostly supplied diversity.

Preparation of the TCRbeta library was carried out with unique molecular identifiers. TCRdb fed the PCR reads into MiXCR, producing one record per CDR3 protein. The sample shows about 980,000 distinct CDR3 sequences, roughly 29% of them seen only once. This clonotype has just a few counts. The antigen remains undetermined. V lost 4 bases to trimming and J lost 1 base, with 13 bases between them. The length of the CDR3 is 15 residues. This receptor was obtained from a boy under two years old who had a stem cell transplant for SCID, so the T cells may come from the graft donor. The chain has TRBV12-3 or TRBV12-4 and TRBJ1-1; D is perhaps TRBD1 (5 bases). Sample: PBMCs, mostly from graft donor cells, taken 360 days after TCRalphabeta/CD19-depleted stem cell transplant. CDR3 bases: TGTGCCAGCAGTTCCTCGCGGGGCAGGAACACTGAAGCTTTCTTT. Residues: CASSSSRGRNTEAFF.